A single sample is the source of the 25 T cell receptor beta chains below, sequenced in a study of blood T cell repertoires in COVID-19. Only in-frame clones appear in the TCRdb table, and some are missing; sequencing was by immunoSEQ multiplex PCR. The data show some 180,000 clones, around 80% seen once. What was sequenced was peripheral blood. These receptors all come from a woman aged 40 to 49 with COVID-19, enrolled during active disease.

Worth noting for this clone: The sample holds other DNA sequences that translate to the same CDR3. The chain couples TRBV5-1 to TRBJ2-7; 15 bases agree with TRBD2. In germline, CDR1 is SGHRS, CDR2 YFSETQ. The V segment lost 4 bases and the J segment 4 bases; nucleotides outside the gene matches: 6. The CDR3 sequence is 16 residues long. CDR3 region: CASSPGLAGGYYEQYF. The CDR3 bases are TGCGCCAGCAGCCCGGGACTAGCGGGGGGTTATTACGAGCAGTACTTC.

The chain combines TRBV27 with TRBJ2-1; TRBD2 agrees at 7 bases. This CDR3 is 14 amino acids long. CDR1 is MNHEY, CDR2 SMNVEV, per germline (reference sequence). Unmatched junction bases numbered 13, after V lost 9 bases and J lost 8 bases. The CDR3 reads CARTGTNPFDEQFF. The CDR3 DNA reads TGTGCCAGGACCGGGACTAACCCGTTCGATGAGCAGTTCTTC.

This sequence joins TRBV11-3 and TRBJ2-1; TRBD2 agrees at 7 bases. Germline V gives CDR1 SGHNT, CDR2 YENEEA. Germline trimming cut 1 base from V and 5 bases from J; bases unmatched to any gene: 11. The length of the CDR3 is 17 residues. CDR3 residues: CASSLGGVGGRDNEQFF. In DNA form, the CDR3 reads TGTGCCAGCAGCTTAGGGGGGGTCGGCGGGAGAGACAATGAGCAGTTCTTC.

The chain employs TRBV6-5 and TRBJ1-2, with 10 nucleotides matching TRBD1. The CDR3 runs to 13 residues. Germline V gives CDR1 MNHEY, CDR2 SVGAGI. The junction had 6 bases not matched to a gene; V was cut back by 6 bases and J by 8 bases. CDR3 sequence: CASRTGTGVGYTF. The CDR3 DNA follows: TGTGCCAGCAGAACCGGGACAGGGGTCGGCTACACCTTC.

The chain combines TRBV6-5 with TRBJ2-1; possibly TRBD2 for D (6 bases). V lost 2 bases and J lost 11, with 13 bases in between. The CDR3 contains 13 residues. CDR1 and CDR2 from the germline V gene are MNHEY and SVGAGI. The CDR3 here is CASSYDLAEKQFF. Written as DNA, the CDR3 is TGTGCCAGCAGTTACGATTTAGCGGAAAAGCAGTTCTTC.

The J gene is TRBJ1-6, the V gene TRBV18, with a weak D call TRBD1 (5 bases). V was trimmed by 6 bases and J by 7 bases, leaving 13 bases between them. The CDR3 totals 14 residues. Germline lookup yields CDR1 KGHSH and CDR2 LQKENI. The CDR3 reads CASSLTVDNSPLHF. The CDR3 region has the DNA TGTGCCAGCTCTCTGACAGTAGACAATTCACCCCTCCACTTT.

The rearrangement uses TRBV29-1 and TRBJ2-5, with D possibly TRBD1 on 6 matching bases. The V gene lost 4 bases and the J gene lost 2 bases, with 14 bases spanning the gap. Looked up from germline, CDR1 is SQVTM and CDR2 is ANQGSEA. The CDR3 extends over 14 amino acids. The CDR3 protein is CSVAQTGLQETQYF. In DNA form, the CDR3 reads TGCAGCGTTGCCCAAACAGGGTTGCAAGAGACCCAGTACTTC.

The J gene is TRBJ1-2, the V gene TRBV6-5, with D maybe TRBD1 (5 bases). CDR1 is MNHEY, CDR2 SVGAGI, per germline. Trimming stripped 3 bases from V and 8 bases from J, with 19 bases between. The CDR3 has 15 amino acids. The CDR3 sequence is CASSYIARGAGGYTF. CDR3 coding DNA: TGTGCCAGCAGTTATATTGCCCGGGGCGCGGGAGGCTACACCTTC.

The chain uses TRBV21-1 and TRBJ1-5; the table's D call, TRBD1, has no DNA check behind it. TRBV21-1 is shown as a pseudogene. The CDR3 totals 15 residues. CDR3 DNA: TGTGCCAGCAGAAAACCGGGACAGGGGGATCAGCCCCAGCATTTT. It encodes CASRKPGQGDQPQHF.

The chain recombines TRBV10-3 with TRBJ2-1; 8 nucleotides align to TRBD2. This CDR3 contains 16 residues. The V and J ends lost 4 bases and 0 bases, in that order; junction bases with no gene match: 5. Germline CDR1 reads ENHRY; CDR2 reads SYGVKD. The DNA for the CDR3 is TGTGCCATCAGTGGGGGACTAGGGAGCTCCTACAATGAGCAGTTCTTC. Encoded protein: CAISGGLGSSYNEQFF.

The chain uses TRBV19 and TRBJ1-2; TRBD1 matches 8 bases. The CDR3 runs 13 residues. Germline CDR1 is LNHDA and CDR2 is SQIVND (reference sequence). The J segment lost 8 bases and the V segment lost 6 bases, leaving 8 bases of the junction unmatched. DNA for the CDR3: TGTGCCAGTAGCTTCCAGGGGGCGCCCGGCTACACCTTC. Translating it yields CASSFQGAPGYTF.

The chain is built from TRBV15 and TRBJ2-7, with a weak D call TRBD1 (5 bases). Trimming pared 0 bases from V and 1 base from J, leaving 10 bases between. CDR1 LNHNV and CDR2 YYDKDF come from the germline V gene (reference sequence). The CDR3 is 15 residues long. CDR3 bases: TGTGCCACCAGCAGAGAGCGACAGCTGTCCTACGAGCAGTACTTC. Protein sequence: CATSRERQLSYEQYF.

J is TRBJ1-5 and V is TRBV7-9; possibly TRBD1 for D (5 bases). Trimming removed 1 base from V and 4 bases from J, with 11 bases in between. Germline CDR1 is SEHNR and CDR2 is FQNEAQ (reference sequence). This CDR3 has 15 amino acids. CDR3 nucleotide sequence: TGTGCCAGCAGCTTAGAAGGGGCCGGGAATCAGCCCCAGCATTTT. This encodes CASSLEGAGNQPQHF.

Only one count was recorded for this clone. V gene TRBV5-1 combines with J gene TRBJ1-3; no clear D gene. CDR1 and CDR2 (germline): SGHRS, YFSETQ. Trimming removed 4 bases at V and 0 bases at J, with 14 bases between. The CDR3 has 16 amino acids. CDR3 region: CASSPRTDYSGNTIYF. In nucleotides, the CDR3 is TGCGCCAGCAGCCCGCGGACGGACTACTCTGGAAACACCATATATTTT.

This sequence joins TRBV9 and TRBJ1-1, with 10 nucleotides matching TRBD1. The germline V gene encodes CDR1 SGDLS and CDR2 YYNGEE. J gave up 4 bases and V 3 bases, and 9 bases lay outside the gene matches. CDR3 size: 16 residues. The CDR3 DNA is TGTGCCAGCAGCGGATCGGGACAGGGGTATGGCACTGAAGCTTTCTTT. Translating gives CASSGSGQGYGTEAFF.

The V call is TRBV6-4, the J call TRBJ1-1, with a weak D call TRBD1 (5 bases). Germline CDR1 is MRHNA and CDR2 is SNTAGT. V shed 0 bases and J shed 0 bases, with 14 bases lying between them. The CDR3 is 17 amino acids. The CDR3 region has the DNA TGTGCCAGCAGTGACTCGAGATTTCCAGGGCTGAACACTGAAGCTTTCTTT. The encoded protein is CASSDSRFPGLNTEAFF.

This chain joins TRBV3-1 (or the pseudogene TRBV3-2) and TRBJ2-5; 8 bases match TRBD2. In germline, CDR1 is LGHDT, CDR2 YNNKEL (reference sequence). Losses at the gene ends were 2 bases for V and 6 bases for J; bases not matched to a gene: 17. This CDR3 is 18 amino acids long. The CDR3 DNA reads TGTGCCAGCAGCCAAAGGGCCCTCGGGGGGGCGACGAGAAAGACCCAGTACTTC. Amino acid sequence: CASSQRALGGATRKTQYF.

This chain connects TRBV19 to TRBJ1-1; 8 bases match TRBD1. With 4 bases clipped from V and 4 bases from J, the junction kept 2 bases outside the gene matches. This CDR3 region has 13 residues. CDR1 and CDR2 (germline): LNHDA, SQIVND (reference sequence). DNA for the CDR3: TGTGCCAGTAGTACTACAGGGGGCACTGAAGCTTTCTTT. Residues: CASSTTGGTEAFF.

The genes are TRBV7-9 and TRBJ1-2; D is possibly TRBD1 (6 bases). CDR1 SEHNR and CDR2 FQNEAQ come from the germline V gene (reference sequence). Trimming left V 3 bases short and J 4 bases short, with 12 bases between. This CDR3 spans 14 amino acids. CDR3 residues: CASSLPQGIYGYTF. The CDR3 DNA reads TGTGCCAGCAGCTTGCCACAGGGAATCTATGGCTACACCTTC.

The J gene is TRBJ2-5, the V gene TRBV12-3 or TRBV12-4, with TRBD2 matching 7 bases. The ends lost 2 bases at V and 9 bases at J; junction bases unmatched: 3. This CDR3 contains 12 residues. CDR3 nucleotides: TGTGCCAGCAGTTTATTTGGGAGGGCCCAGTACTTC. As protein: CASSLFGRAQYF.

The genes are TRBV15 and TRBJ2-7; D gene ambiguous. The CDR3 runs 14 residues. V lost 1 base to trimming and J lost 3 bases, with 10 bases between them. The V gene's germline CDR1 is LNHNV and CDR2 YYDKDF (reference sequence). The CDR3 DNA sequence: TGTGCCACCAGCAGAGTCGATGGCCTCTACGAGCAGTACTTC. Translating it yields CATSRVDGLYEQYF.

CDR3 in DNA: TGTGCCAGCAGCGGGGGAACAGGGGACTCTGGAAACACCATATATTTT. Its protein product is CASSGGTGDSGNTIYF. The chain couples TRBV9 to TRBJ1-3, with 7 bases identical to TRBD1. V was clipped by 3 bases and J by 0 bases; unmatched bases: 6. This CDR3 spans 16 amino acids. Germline-derived CDR1 and CDR2 are SGDLS and YYNGEE.

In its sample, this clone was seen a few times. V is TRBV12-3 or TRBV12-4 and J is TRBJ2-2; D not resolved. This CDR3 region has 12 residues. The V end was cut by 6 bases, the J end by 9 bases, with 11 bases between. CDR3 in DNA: TGTGCCAGCAGATATAGAATACGGGAGCTGTTTTTT. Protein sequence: CASRYRIRELFF.

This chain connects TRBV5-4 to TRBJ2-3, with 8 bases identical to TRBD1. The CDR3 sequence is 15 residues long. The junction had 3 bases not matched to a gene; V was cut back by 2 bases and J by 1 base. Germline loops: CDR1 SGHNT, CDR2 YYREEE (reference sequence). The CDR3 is CASSFGQGGTDTQYF. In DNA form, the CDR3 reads TGTGCCAGCAGCTTCGGACAGGGAGGCACAGATACGCAGTATTTT.

The CDR3 here is CASSPHGVFNSPLHF. In DNA form, the CDR3 reads TGTGCCAGCAGCCCGCACGGAGTATTTAATTCACCCCTCCACTTT. The V and J genes are TRBV14 and TRBJ1-6; D is uncertain. The CDR3 spans 15 residues. Germline V gene lookup returns CDR1 SGHDN and CDR2 FVKESK. The V gene lost 4 bases and the J gene lost 6 bases, with 13 bases spanning the gap.